In its sample, the clone carrying this TCR beta chain was seen many times. This sample was taken from a study of T cells after yellow fever vaccination. The CDR3 has 18 amino acids. Per the germline V gene, CDR1 is SGHRS and CDR2 is YFSETQ. V gave up 2 bases and J gave up 4 bases, with 23 bases separating them. Using its own MiXCR run on the 5' RACE reads, TCRdb lists one record per CDR3 protein. The sample lists tens of thousands of distinct CDR3 sequences, 13% occurring once. General study results and limits: After the booster, about 95% of CD4 and more than 85% of CD8 primary-response clones were re-detected. The presence of abundant clonotypes contaminating from the bulk population was possible in FACS-sorted repertoires.

The receptor was derived from a man younger than 30 who received the YFV17D yellow fever vaccine. The starting material was CD8+ T cells not binding an NS4B(214-222) dextramer, sorted from PBMCs, obtained roughly 23 days after the first yellow fever vaccination. J is TRBJ2-3 and V is TRBV5-1, with D possibly called TRBD1 or TRBD2 (5 bases each). Here the CDR3 reads CASSFRFQGTPVADTQYF. The CDR3, as DNA: TGCGCCAGCAGCTTTCGGTTTCAAGGGACCCCCGTGGCAGATACGCAGTATTTT.